Listed below are T cell receptor beta chains from one sample, sequenced in a study of cytomegalovirus exposure and HLA in healthy donors. Here immunoSEQ multiplex PCR was the method, and the copy in TCRdb shows in-frame clones only, minus some. The sample lists over 120,000 clones, 90% occurring once. The sequenced sample was PBMCs. The receptors stem from a woman in her twenties or thirties in good health and CMV-seropositive. Each CDR3 is given with its conserved first and last residue. Fields, in order: V gene, J gene, D gene, clone size, CDR3 DNA, CDR3 protein. The D gene is left open where the match is weak. Clone size is shown for a subset of rows, as once, few, many or a class of expanded clone.

v_gene: TRBV7-2
j_gene: TRBJ2-1
d_gene: -
abundance: once
CDR3nt: TGTGCCAGCAGCTTGGCACCCTACAATGAGCAGTTCTTC
CDR3aa: CASSLAPYNEQFF

v_gene: TRBV10-3
j_gene: TRBJ2-5
d_gene: TRBD2
abundance: -
CDR3nt: TGTGCCATCAGTTTCGGACTAGCGGGAGGGTCGTCAGAAGAGACCCAGTACTTC
CDR3aa: CAISFGLAGGSSEETQYF

v_gene: TRBV19
j_gene: TRBJ1-5
d_gene: -
abundance: -
CDR3nt: TGTGCCAGTAGTATAGTACCCGGGGGGGTCAATCGTCAGCCCCAGCATTTT
CDR3aa: CASSIVPGGVNRQPQHF

v_gene: TRBV7-9
j_gene: TRBJ1-2
d_gene: -
abundance: -
CDR3nt: TGTGCCAGCAGCTTAATGGGGCAGCAGCGCTACACCTTC
CDR3aa: CASSLMGQQRYTF

v_gene: TRBV6-5
j_gene: TRBJ1-6
d_gene: TRBD1
abundance: -
CDR3nt: TGTGCCAGCAGTTACAGGGCCAGGGGGCGTAATTCACCCCTCCACTTT
CDR3aa: CASSYRARGRNSPLHF

v_gene: TRBV19
j_gene: TRBJ2-1
d_gene: TRBD1
abundance: -
CDR3nt: TGTGCCAGTAACCTCGGGACAGAATACTACAATGAGCAGTTCTTC
CDR3aa: CASNLGTEYYNEQFF

v_gene: TRBV28
j_gene: TRBJ1-2
d_gene: -
abundance: -
CDR3nt: TGTGCCAGCAGTTTTTCTGGGGAGCCAAACTATGGCTACACCTTC
CDR3aa: CASSFSGEPNYGYTF

v_gene: TRBV5-4
j_gene: TRBJ2-6
d_gene: TRBD1
abundance: once
CDR3nt: TGTGCCAGCTGGACCTCCGGGACAGGGGGCGCTGGGGCCAACGTCCTGACTTTC
CDR3aa: CASWTSGTGGAGANVLTF

v_gene: TRBV4-1
j_gene: TRBJ2-7
d_gene: TRBD1
abundance: few
CDR3nt: TGCGCCAGCAGCCAACCGACAGGGCGAAACTACGAGCAGTACTTC
CDR3aa: CASSQPTGRNYEQYF

v_gene: TRBV6-5
j_gene: TRBJ1-2
d_gene: -
abundance: -
CDR3nt: TGTGCCAGCAGTTTTAAATCCTCGCGCGGCTACACCTTC
CDR3aa: CASSFKSSRGYTF

v_gene: TRBV29-1
j_gene: TRBJ2-2
d_gene: TRBD2
abundance: -
CDR3nt: TGCAGCGTTGAAGATCCGTATGGGCGGGGGGTACCGAACACCGGGGAGCTGTTTTTT
CDR3aa: CSVEDPYGRGVPNTGELFF

v_gene: TRBV10-1
j_gene: TRBJ2-3
d_gene: TRBD2
abundance: -
CDR3nt: TGCGCCACTACCTCGGGAACTAGCGGGGCAGATACGCAGTATTTT
CDR3aa: CATTSGTSGADTQYF

v_gene: TRBV2
j_gene: TRBJ2-3
d_gene: TRBD2
abundance: few
CDR3nt: TGTGCCAGCAGCCCCGGACTAGCGGGAGTGCATACGCAGTATTTT
CDR3aa: CASSPGLAGVHTQYF

v_gene: TRBV29-1
j_gene: TRBJ2-1
d_gene: TRBD2
abundance: -
CDR3nt: TGCAGCGTTTTCGGGACTAGCGGGGGGGCGTACAATGAGCAGTTCTTC
CDR3aa: CSVFGTSGGAYNEQFF

v_gene: TRBV5-1
j_gene: TRBJ2-5
d_gene: -
abundance: -
CDR3nt: TGCGCCAGCAGCCGGACCAGCGGGTTCCAAGAGACCCAGTACTTC
CDR3aa: CASSRTSGFQETQYF

v_gene: TRBV27
j_gene: TRBJ1-1
d_gene: -
abundance: -
CDR3nt: TGTGCCAGCAGTCCCTATAGTACAGCGAACACTGAAGCTTTCTTT
CDR3aa: CASSPYSTANTEAFF

v_gene: TRBV4-1
j_gene: TRBJ2-1
d_gene: TRBD2
abundance: -
CDR3nt: TGCGCCAGCAGCCAGGGACTAGGGTCGTACAATGAGCAGTTCTTC
CDR3aa: CASSQGLGSYNEQFF

v_gene: TRBV2
j_gene: TRBJ2-1
d_gene: TRBD2
abundance: -
CDR3nt: TGTGCCAGCAGTGAGGGAGCGGGAGGGGGGAATGAGCAGTTCTTC
CDR3aa: CASSEGAGGGNEQFF

v_gene: TRBV15
j_gene: TRBJ2-6
d_gene: -
abundance: -
CDR3nt: TGTGCCACCAGCAGAGACCCCAGTGGGGCCAACGTCCTGACTTTC
CDR3aa: CATSRDPSGANVLTF

v_gene: TRBV10-3
j_gene: TRBJ2-5
d_gene: -
abundance: -
CDR3nt: TGTGCCATCAAGGGGACTGCTCAAGAGACCCAGTACTTC
CDR3aa: CAIKGTAQETQYF

v_gene: TRBV9
j_gene: TRBJ2-3
d_gene: -
abundance: -
CDR3nt: TGTGCCAGCAGCGGAGACACAGATACGCAGTATTTT
CDR3aa: CASSGDTDTQYF

v_gene: TRBV28
j_gene: TRBJ1-2
d_gene: -
abundance: once
CDR3nt: TGTGCCAGCAGCCTCAGGATATCGGGCTACACCTTC
CDR3aa: CASSLRISGYTF

v_gene: TRBV2
j_gene: TRBJ1-5
d_gene: -
abundance: -
CDR3nt: TGTGCCAGCAGTGCCTCCGGGGATAGGAATCAGCCCCAGCATTTT
CDR3aa: CASSASGDRNQPQHF

v_gene: TRBV28
j_gene: TRBJ2-7
d_gene: TRBD1
abundance: -
CDR3nt: TGTGCCAGCAGTTTATCCCCAGGGGGCCCCTACGAGCAGTACTTC
CDR3aa: CASSLSPGGPYEQYF

v_gene: TRBV11-2
j_gene: TRBJ1-1
d_gene: TRBD1
abundance: -
CDR3nt: TGTGCCAGCAGCTTGACGGGACAGGGGAACACTGAAGCTTTCTTT
CDR3aa: CASSLTGQGNTEAFF

v_gene: TRBV7-9
j_gene: TRBJ1-3
d_gene: TRBD1
abundance: -
CDR3nt: TGTGCCAGTGTCAGGGGGGAAAACACCATATATTTT
CDR3aa: CASVRGENTIYF

v_gene: TRBV9
j_gene: TRBJ1-1
d_gene: -
abundance: -
CDR3nt: TGTGCCAGCAGCGTAGTAGGATCTACAGGGAACATGAACACTGAAGCTTTCTTT
CDR3aa: CASSVVGSTGNMNTEAFF

v_gene: TRBV6-6
j_gene: TRBJ1-1
d_gene: -
abundance: -
CDR3nt: TGTGCCAGCAGTTACTGGCTGGAAGCTTTCTTT
CDR3aa: CASSYWLEAFF

v_gene: TRBV18
j_gene: TRBJ2-3
d_gene: -
abundance: -
CDR3nt: TGTGCCAGCTCACTCAGTCAAGGGAGGTCAGATACGCAGTATTTT
CDR3aa: CASSLSQGRSDTQYF

v_gene: TRBV28
j_gene: TRBJ1-2
d_gene: -
abundance: -
CDR3nt: TGTGCCAGCAGTTTAAGGGGTCCGGGGGTATCAAGGGGCTACACCTTC
CDR3aa: CASSLRGPGVSRGYTF

v_gene: TRBV5-1
j_gene: TRBJ2-6
d_gene: -
abundance: -
CDR3nt: TGCGCCAGCAGCTTGGGGGCGGGGGCCAACGTCCTGACTTTC
CDR3aa: CASSLGAGANVLTF

v_gene: TRBV14
j_gene: TRBJ1-1
d_gene: -
abundance: -
CDR3nt: TGTGCCAGCAGCCAAGATAGTGCCCTCCGAGCTTTCTTT
CDR3aa: CASSQDSALRAFF

v_gene: TRBV15
j_gene: TRBJ2-1
d_gene: -
abundance: once
CDR3nt: TGTGCCACCAGCAGGAGTAGGGACTTGAGCTCCTACAATGAGCAGTTCTTC
CDR3aa: CATSRSRDLSSYNEQFF

v_gene: TRBV5-6
j_gene: TRBJ1-5
d_gene: -
abundance: -
CDR3nt: TGTGCCAGCAGCTTGCGGGCCAGGGGCGGACAGCCCCAGCATTTT
CDR3aa: CASSLRARGGQPQHF

v_gene: TRBV7-2
j_gene: TRBJ2-3
d_gene: TRBD2
abundance: once
CDR3nt: TGTGCCAGCAGCTTAGCTTCTAGCGGGGGGGTGGCTACGCAGTATTTT
CDR3aa: CASSLASSGGVATQYF

v_gene: TRBV5-1
j_gene: TRBJ2-5
d_gene: TRBD1
abundance: -
CDR3nt: TGCGCCAGCAGCTTAGGGACAGGGAGGGGAGAGACCCAGTACTTC
CDR3aa: CASSLGTGRGETQYF

v_gene: TRBV5-1
j_gene: TRBJ1-4
d_gene: -
abundance: -
CDR3nt: TGCGCCACCCAATTGAGTGACGGGGGAAAACTGTTTTTT
CDR3aa: CATQLSDGGKLFF

v_gene: TRBV10-3
j_gene: TRBJ2-3
d_gene: TRBD2
abundance: -
CDR3nt: TGTGCCATCAGCTGGACTAGCGGGGACACAGATACGCAGTATTTT
CDR3aa: CAISWTSGDTDTQYF

v_gene: TRBV9
j_gene: TRBJ2-5
d_gene: TRBD1
abundance: once
CDR3nt: TGTGCCAGCAGCGCCGGGACAGGGAGGGGGGAGACCCAGTACTTC
CDR3aa: CASSAGTGRGETQYF

v_gene: TRBV2
j_gene: TRBJ2-1
d_gene: -
abundance: -
CDR3nt: TGTGCCAGCAGTGGTAGACGGAGCTCCTACAATGAGCAGTTCTTC
CDR3aa: CASSGRRSSYNEQFF

v_gene: TRBV10-3
j_gene: TRBJ2-7
d_gene: TRBD1
abundance: few
CDR3nt: TGTGCCATCGGGACAGGGGGCTACGAGCAGTACTTC
CDR3aa: CAIGTGGYEQYF

v_gene: TRBV15
j_gene: TRBJ2-7
d_gene: TRBD1
abundance: -
CDR3nt: TGTGCCACCAGCAGAGATTGGTGGGACAGCCGAACCTACGAGCAGTACTTC
CDR3aa: CATSRDWWDSRTYEQYF

v_gene: TRBV6-1
j_gene: TRBJ2-1
d_gene: TRBD2
abundance: -
CDR3nt: TGTGCCAGCAGTGAAGTAGGGCTAGCGGGGGGTCGGTATGGGCAGTTCTTC
CDR3aa: CASSEVGLAGGRYGQFF

v_gene: TRBV9
j_gene: TRBJ2-1
d_gene: TRBD2
abundance: -
CDR3nt: TGTGCCAGCAGCGGAGCCGCGGGGCGGGGGGTCTACAATGAGCAGTTCTTC
CDR3aa: CASSGAAGRGVYNEQFF

v_gene: TRBV6-5
j_gene: TRBJ2-5
d_gene: TRBD2
abundance: -
CDR3nt: TGTGCCAGCAGTCTCAGACTAGCGGGAGGGACCCAGTACTTC
CDR3aa: CASSLRLAGGTQYF

v_gene: TRBV19
j_gene: TRBJ1-6
d_gene: -
abundance: -
CDR3nt: TGTGCCAGTAGCAGTGACAGGTCGTGGAATCCGGGTAATTCACCCCTCCACTTT
CDR3aa: CASSSDRSWNPGNSPLHF

v_gene: TRBV28
j_gene: TRBJ2-7
d_gene: -
abundance: -
CDR3nt: TGTGCCAGCAGTTCGGCATTCCCGGGGATTACCTACGAGCAGTACTTC
CDR3aa: CASSSAFPGITYEQYF

v_gene: TRBV5-6
j_gene: TRBJ2-5
d_gene: -
abundance: once
CDR3nt: TGTGCCAGCAGCTTTTTTGGCGGGAACCAAGAGACCCAGTACTTC
CDR3aa: CASSFFGGNQETQYF

v_gene: TRBV18
j_gene: TRBJ1-3
d_gene: -
abundance: -
CDR3nt: TGTGCCAGCTCACCACCTGAGGGGGTCCCCTCTGGAAACACCATATATTTT
CDR3aa: CASSPPEGVPSGNTIYF

v_gene: TRBV5-4
j_gene: TRBJ2-7
d_gene: TRBD1
abundance: once
CDR3nt: TGTGCCGTACGCCGGGGACAGCTTACCTACGAGCAGTACTTC
CDR3aa: CAVRRGQLTYEQYF

v_gene: TRBV5-1
j_gene: TRBJ2-1
d_gene: TRBD2
abundance: -
CDR3nt: TGCGCCAGCAGCCGTGAGGGACTTGTAGCGGGAGGCTACAACAATGAGCAGTTCTTC
CDR3aa: CASSREGLVAGGYNNEQFF

v_gene: TRBV2
j_gene: TRBJ2-2
d_gene: -
abundance: -
CDR3nt: TGTGCCAGCAGTGACGCCCCAGGAACGAACACCGGGGAGCTGTTTTTT
CDR3aa: CASSDAPGTNTGELFF

v_gene: TRBV4-1
j_gene: TRBJ2-3
d_gene: -
abundance: -
CDR3nt: TGCGCCAGCAGCCAAGATCCAGAAATCACAGATACGCAGTATTTT
CDR3aa: CASSQDPEITDTQYF

v_gene: TRBV11-2
j_gene: TRBJ1-3
d_gene: TRBD1
abundance: -
CDR3nt: TGTGCCAGCAGTACCGGGACAGGGACTATCTCTGGAAACACCATATATTTT
CDR3aa: CASSTGTGTISGNTIYF